These 21 T cell receptor beta chains were sequenced from one sample in a study of T cell repertoires in cytomegalovirus infection. TCRdb called the reads again in MiXCR, with one record for every CDR3 protein. The sample contains some 920,000 distinct CDR3 sequences, around 32% of which appear only once. The antigens for these receptors are not known. The material was cultured CD8+ T cells from PBMCs, obtained from culture after CMV antigen stimulation. The receptors were sampled from a human donor in good health (CMV status not recorded). Some clones in this sample may be carry-over from other donors' samples.

The genes are TRBV7-6 and TRBJ1-1, with unresolved D. CDR1 and CDR2 (germline): SGHVS, FNYEAQ. Trimming stripped 1 base from V and 1 base from J, with 16 bases between. CDR3 length: 17 residues. In DNA form, the CDR3 reads TGTGCCAGCAGCTTAGTAGGGCGTCTTCGGGCGAACACTGAAGCTTTCTTT. It translates to CASSLVGRLRANTEAFF.

The chain uses TRBV6-5 and TRBJ2-7; 10 bases match TRBD2. V shed 0 bases and J 4 bases; nucleotides not matched to a gene: 6. In germline, CDR1 is MNHEY, CDR2 SVGAGI. The CDR3 totals 16 residues. The CDR3 region has the DNA TGTGCCAGCAGTTACTCGAAAACTAGCGGGGAGTACGAGCAGTACGTC. It encodes CASSYSKTSGEYEQYV.

There are a few counts of this clonotype. The gene calls are TRBV6-5 and TRBJ2-2; tentative D call: TRBD2 (5 bases). The germline gives CDR1 MNHEY, CDR2 SVGAGI. Trimming removed 2 bases at V and 5 bases at J, with 9 bases between. CDR3 length equals 14 residues. CDR3 amino acids: CASSYGSDTGELFF. In DNA form, the CDR3 reads TGTGCCAGCAGTTACGGGAGCGATACCGGGGAGCTGTTTTTT.

This rearrangement joins TRBV27 to TRBJ2-7, with a tentative D call TRBD2 (6 bases). The CDR3 length is 12 residues. Between the trimmed V and J ends, which lost 8 bases and 3 bases, there was a span of 11 bases. Germline loops: CDR1 MNHEY, CDR2 SMNVEV (reference sequence). CDR3 bases: TGTGCCAGCGGGGGGATCGGCTACGAGCAGTACTTC. Protein sequence: CASGGIGYEQYF.

This clonotype has at least ten counts. V gene TRBV27 combines with J gene TRBJ1-2; possible D gene TRBD1, 6 bases. Germline values: CDR1 MNHEY, CDR2 SMNVEV (reference sequence). CDR3 length: 13 amino acids. The ends were cut back, 6 bases at V and 6 bases at J, with 14 bases in the middle. CDR3 protein: CASSLVGGDGYTF. DNA for the CDR3: TGTGCCAGCAGCTTGGTGGGGGGCGATGGCTACACCTTC.

The chain links TRBV2 to TRBJ1-1, with D perhaps matching TRBD1 (6 bases). V lost 8 bases and J 10 bases, leaving 29 bases between the germline ends. CDR1 SNHLY and CDR2 FYNNEI come from the germline V gene. The CDR3 spans 16 residues. CDR3 in amino acids: CASSTNRDKGWGGAFF. As DNA, the CDR3 is TGTGCCAGCTCTACGAACCGGGACAAGGGGTGGGGGGGAGCTTTCTTT.

The genes are TRBV13 and TRBJ2-2, with D perhaps matching TRBD1 or TRBD2 (5 bases each). The V gene's germline CDR1 is PRHDT and CDR2 FYEKMQ (reference sequence). CDR3 length equals 15 residues. V was trimmed by 4 bases and J by 6 bases, leaving 15 bases between them. This CDR3 reads CASSSPRELAGELFF. As DNA, the CDR3 is TGTGCCAGCAGCTCCCCCAGGGAGCTAGCCGGGGAGCTGTTTTTT.

The chain employs TRBV6-5 and TRBJ2-2; D is ambiguous. From germline, CDR1 is MNHEY and CDR2 SVGAGI. This CDR3 contains 14 residues. With 6 bases removed from V and 5 bases from J, the gap between germline ends came to 13 bases. The CDR3, as DNA: TGTGCCAGCAGGAAGAGGTCCCCTACCGGGGAGCTGTTTTTT. Translated, it gives CASRKRSPTGELFF.

The chain couples TRBV6-8 to TRBJ1-4, with D possibly matching TRBD1 (5 bases). Trimming removed 6 bases at V and 6 bases at J, with 8 bases between. CDR1 and CDR2 (germline): MNHGY, SAAAGT. The CDR3 has 12 residues. The CDR3 coding sequence is TGTGCCAGCAGACAGGACGATGAAAAACTGTTTTTT. Translation: CASRQDDEKLFF.

In nucleotides, the CDR3 is TGTGCCAGCATTTTTTTCCCCCCAGCAGGGGCCTTTTCCTACGAGCAGTACTTC. Translated: CASIFFPPAGAFSYEQYF. This chain links TRBV6-1 with TRBJ2-7; a weak D match, TRBD1 (6 bases). The germline CDR1 and CDR2 sequences are MNHNS and SASEGT. V gave up 7 bases and J gave up 1 base, with 26 bases separating them. The CDR3 is 18 amino acids.

The V call is TRBV28, the J call TRBJ2-1; 7 positions agree with TRBD2. With 5 bases clipped from V and 3 bases from J, the junction kept 7 bases outside the gene matches. The CDR3 has 15 residues. The germline CDR1 and CDR2 sequences are MDHEN and SYDVKM. DNA for the CDR3: TGTGCCAGCAGTCCTCGGCGGGGGTTCTACAATGAGCAGTTCTTC. Protein product: CASSPRRGFYNEQFF.

J is TRBJ1-5 and V is TRBV28; no clear D. The CDR3 is made up of 13 amino acids. Germline V lookup: CDR1 MDHEN, CDR2 SYDVKM. V was trimmed by 3 bases and J by 6 bases, leaving 9 bases between them. CDR3 protein: CASSFPTAQPQHF. DNA of the CDR3: TGTGCCAGCAGTTTTCCAACGGCTCAGCCCCAGCATTTT. The full variable domain, rest sourced from reference TRBV28 and TRBJ1-5, is DVKVTQSSRYLVKRTGEKVFLECVQDMDHENMFWYRQDPGLGLRLIYFSYDVKMKEKGDIPEGYSVSREKKERFSLILESASTNQTSMYLCASSFPTAQPQHFGDGTRLSIL.

This chain uses TRBV12-5 with TRBJ1-1, with 7 bases that match TRBD1. This CDR3 region has 13 residues. Germline assignment: CDR1 LGHNT and CDR2 FRNRAP. CDR3 coding DNA: TGTGTTGAAGGGGGACAGAGCCACACTGAAGCTTTCTTT. It translates to CVEGGQSHTEAFF.

A single count supports this clonotype. V usage is TRBV2 and J usage is TRBJ1-1; 11 nucleotides align to TRBD1. The ends lost 6 bases at V and 6 bases at J; junction bases unmatched: 3. Per germline, CDR1 SNHLY and CDR2 FYNNEI. This CDR3 is built from 13 residues. In DNA, the CDR3 is TGTGCCAGCAGGGACAGGGGGCTAGCTGAAGCTTTCTTT. Translated, it gives CASRDRGLAEAFF.

The chain recombines TRBV14 with TRBJ2-2, with 7 bases fitting TRBD1. This CDR3 spans 16 amino acids. The germline V gene has CDR1 SGHDN and CDR2 FVKESK. The junction had 7 bases not matched to a gene; V was cut back by 4 bases and J by 2 bases. The CDR3 bases are TGTGCCAGCAGCCTTCTGGGACAGTTAAACACCGGGGAGCTGTTTTTT. The encoded protein is CASSLLGQLNTGELFF. The full variable domain, completed using reference TRBV14 and TRBJ2-2, is EAGVTQFPSHSVIEKGQTVTLRCDPISGHDNLYWYRRVMGKEIKFLLHFVKESKQDESGMPNNRFLAERTGGTYSTLKVQPAELEDSGVYFCASSLLGQLNTGELFFGEGSRLTVL.

This clonotype was picked up a small number of times. The rearrangement uses TRBV4-1 and TRBJ1-5, with D perhaps TRBD1 (5 bases). The CDR3 is 14 amino acids. The V gene's germline CDR1 is MGHRA and CDR2 YSYEKL. V was trimmed by 4 bases and J by 7 bases, leaving 14 bases between them. This chain's CDR3 is CASSPQDIVQPQHF. CDR3 DNA: TGCGCCAGCAGCCCCCAGGACATCGTGCAGCCCCAGCATTTT.

V is TRBV2 and J is TRBJ1-2; weak D call: TRBD1 (5 bases). The CDR3 totals 13 residues. Per the germline V gene, CDR1 is SNHLY and CDR2 is FYNNEI. V was trimmed by 11 bases and J by 2 bases, leaving 15 bases between them. The CDR3 coding sequence is TGTGCCGGCCTTTTGGAGGGGAACTATGGCTACACCTTC. It translates to CAGLLEGNYGYTF.

This clonotype has a handful of counts. The chain carries TRBV27 and TRBJ1-2; D ambiguous. CDR3 length: 14 amino acids. The germline gives CDR1 MNHEY, CDR2 SMNVEV (reference sequence). Trimming took off 5 bases at V and 0 bases at J, with 10 bases between the two ends. CDR3 sequence reads: CASSPRHPNYGYTF. The CDR3 nucleotides are TGTGCCAGCAGTCCCCGACATCCTAACTATGGCTACACCTTC.

This clonotype turned up a few times. The genes are TRBV11-3 and TRBJ2-1, with 10 bases that match TRBD1. Unmatched junction bases numbered 2, after V lost 5 bases and J lost 4 bases. The CDR3 is made up of 14 amino acids. Per the germline V gene, CDR1 is SGHNT and CDR2 is YENEEA. CDR3 in amino acids: CASSGQGGYNEQFF. For the CDR3, the DNA is TGTGCCAGCAGCGGACAGGGGGGTTACAATGAGCAGTTCTTC.

The chain employs TRBV7-3 and TRBJ2-1; TRBD2 matches at 8 bases. Per germline, CDR1 SGHTA and CDR2 FQGTGA. CDR3 size: 16 residues. After removal of 2 bases from V and 5 bases from J, the junction contained 8 bases not matched to a gene. The CDR3: CASSLYGGGSNNEQFF. The CDR3 DNA sequence: TGTGCCAGCAGCTTATACGGGGGGGGGTCCAACAATGAGCAGTTCTTC. The full variable domain, with the rest looked up from reference TRBV7-3 and TRBJ2-1, is GAGVSQTPSNKVTEKGKYVELRCDPISGHTALYWYRQSLGQGPEFLIYFQGTGAADDSGLPNDRFFAVRPEGSVSTLKIQRTERGDSAVYLCASSLYGGGSNNEQFFGPGTRLTVL.

The V call is TRBV5-6, the J call TRBJ2-3; D remains ambiguous. Per germline, CDR1 SGHDT and CDR2 YYEEEE. The CDR3 runs to 14 residues. V lost 4 bases and J lost 5, with 14 bases in between. In nucleotides, the CDR3 is TGTGCCAGCAGCCCATATGACCATCAAGATACGCAGTATTTT. This codes for CASSPYDHQDTQYF.